This T cell receptor (beta chain) is from a study of blood T cell repertoires in COVID-19. Turning to the study itself: Specimens from acute and convalescent COVID-19 originated in the United States, Italy and Spain. Nucleic acid was either cDNA or gDNA, and it came from T cells, B-cell-depleted T cells, or PBMCs.

The CDR3 consists of 13 residues. Per the germline V gene, CDR1 is SEHNR and CDR2 is FQNEAQ (reference sequence). Trimming removed 5 bases from V and 8 bases from J, with 15 bases in between. How the authors handled the data: Amplification from reference gene primers served as the basis for estimated nucleated cell counts. TCRdb's table, derived via immunoSEQ multiplex PCR, lists solely in-frame clones and lacks some. For V, J and clone size, that table is used; D and trimming come from the DNA. The sample has over 300,000 clones; 90% are singletons. This chain links TRBV7-9 with TRBJ1-2; a weak D match, TRBD1 (5 bases). The clonotype comes from a man between 18 and 29 years old with active or convalescent COVID-19. Input material: peripheral blood. CDR3: CASSAMGRVGYTF. CDR3 bases: TGTGCCAGCAGCGCGATGGGGCGCGTCGGCTACACCTTC. Combining the CDR3 with reference TRBV7-9 and TRBJ1-2 gives the whole variable domain DTGVSQNPRHKITKRGQNVTFRCDPISEHNRLYWYRQTLGQGPEFLTYFQNEAQLEKSRLLSDRFSAERPKGSFSTLEIQRTEQGDSAMYLCASSAMGRVGYTFGSGTRLTVV.